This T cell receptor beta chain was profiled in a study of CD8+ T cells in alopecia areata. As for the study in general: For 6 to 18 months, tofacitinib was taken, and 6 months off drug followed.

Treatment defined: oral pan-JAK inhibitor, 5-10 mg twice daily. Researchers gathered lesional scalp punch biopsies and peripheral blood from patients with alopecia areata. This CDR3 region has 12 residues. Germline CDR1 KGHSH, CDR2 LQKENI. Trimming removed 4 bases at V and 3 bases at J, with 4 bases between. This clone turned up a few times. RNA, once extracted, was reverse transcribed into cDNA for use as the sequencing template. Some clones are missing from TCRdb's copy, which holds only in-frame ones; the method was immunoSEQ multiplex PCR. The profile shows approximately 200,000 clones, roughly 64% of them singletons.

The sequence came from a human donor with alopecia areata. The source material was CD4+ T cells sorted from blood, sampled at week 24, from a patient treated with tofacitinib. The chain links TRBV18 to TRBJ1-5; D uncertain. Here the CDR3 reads CASSQVNQPQHF. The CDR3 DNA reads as TGTGCCAGCTCACAGGTCAATCAGCCCCAGCATTTT.